Listed below are T cell receptor beta chains from one sample, sequenced in a study of T-cell memory formation after mild COVID-19. TCRdb reprocessed the 5' RACE reads with MiXCR, giving one entry per CDR3 protein. The sample contains approximately 60,000 distinct CDR3 sequences, over 7.5% of which appear only once. The sequencing sample was made of PBMCs or a T cell subset sorted from them (not recorded which). These receptors were collected from a man in his late teens or twenties who had mild COVID-19 (a few samples of this study predate the infection). Cell type and time point are not known. Each CDR3 is given with its conserved first and last residue.

J | length | V | CDR3
TRBJ2-1 | 13 | TRBV18 | CASSPRDYNEQFF
TRBJ1-5 | 13 | TRBV6-1 | CASSGGYNQPQHF
TRBJ2-2 | 13 | TRBV12-3/TRBV12-4 | CASSLRSTGELFF
TRBJ2-1 | 15 | TRBV7-2 | CASSLEGGDYNEQFF
TRBJ2-2 | 14 | TRBV12-3/TRBV12-4 | CASSLVVHTGELFF
TRBJ1-2 | 12 | TRBV12-3/TRBV12-4 | CASSFGGLGYTF
TRBJ1-5 | 18 | TRBV6-5 | CASSYSIPGDYSNQPQHF
TRBJ1-2 | 16 | TRBV5-6 | CASSFLTGAYSYGYTF
TRBJ2-2 | 15 | TRBV7-6 | CASSLVRGVTGELFF
TRBJ1-2 | 14 | TRBV15 | CATSRGGVLYGYTF
TRBJ1-2 | 13 | TRBV18 | CASSPRPGDGYTF
TRBJ2-3 | 13 | TRBV20-1 | CSALAGLGDTQYF
TRBJ2-5 | 15 | TRBV6-5 | CASSPRDSGRETQYF
TRBJ1-1 | 14 | TRBV5-1 | CASSVTGTGTEAFF
TRBJ1-1 | 14 | TRBV12-3/TRBV12-4 | CASSPGQENTEAFF
TRBJ1-2 | 13 | TRBV27 | CASRTGTGFGYTF
TRBJ2-1 | 14 | TRBV24-1 | CATSGAGTRNEQFF
TRBJ1-1 | 13 | TRBV12-3/TRBV12-4 | CASSTGQGGEAFF
TRBJ1-2 | 14 | TRBV7-9 | CASSLGAIESGYTF
TRBJ1-2 | 8 | TRBV20-1 | CSARGYTF
TRBJ1-5 | 15 | TRBV2 | CASSTLTGGRQPQHF
TRBJ2-7 | 17 | TRBV3-1 | CASSQVPDSGELYEQYF
TRBJ2-1 | 16 | TRBV5-1 | CASSPAGVGPYNEQFF
TRBJ1-5 | 15 | TRBV27 | CASSFQGQGYQPQHF
TRBJ1-6 | 14 | TRBV20-1 | CSASAGQGAAPLHF
TRBJ2-3 | 15 | TRBV5-4 | CASSLAMRWGDTQYF
TRBJ2-2 | 14 | TRBV28 | CASTKGQAGGELFF
TRBJ1-1 | 14 | TRBV5-1 | CASSRDRVGTEAFF
TRBJ2-1 | 12 | TRBV19 | CASSHVVGEQFF
TRBJ1-2 | 13 | TRBV27 | CASSLEGAGLYTF
TRBJ1-5 | 15 | TRBV12-3/TRBV12-4 | CASSLVRGRGQPQHF
TRBJ2-3 | 18 | TRBV5-1 | CASSLGLAGATLTDTQYF
TRBJ2-7 | 12 | TRBV30 | CAWSLAGGEQYF
TRBJ1-5 | 19 | TRBV5-6 | CASSLYANRGTMGNQPQHF
TRBJ2-3 | 16 | TRBV7-6 | CASRQRLAGASDTQYF
TRBJ2-5 | 14 | TRBV12-3/TRBV12-4 | CASSGAGGQETQYF
TRBJ1-1 | 13 | TRBV12-3/TRBV12-4 | CASSPSGNTEAFF
TRBJ1-2 | 15 | TRBV7-9 | CASSLGSTGDNGYTF
TRBJ2-1 | 13 | TRBV4-3 | CASSQGRAREQFF